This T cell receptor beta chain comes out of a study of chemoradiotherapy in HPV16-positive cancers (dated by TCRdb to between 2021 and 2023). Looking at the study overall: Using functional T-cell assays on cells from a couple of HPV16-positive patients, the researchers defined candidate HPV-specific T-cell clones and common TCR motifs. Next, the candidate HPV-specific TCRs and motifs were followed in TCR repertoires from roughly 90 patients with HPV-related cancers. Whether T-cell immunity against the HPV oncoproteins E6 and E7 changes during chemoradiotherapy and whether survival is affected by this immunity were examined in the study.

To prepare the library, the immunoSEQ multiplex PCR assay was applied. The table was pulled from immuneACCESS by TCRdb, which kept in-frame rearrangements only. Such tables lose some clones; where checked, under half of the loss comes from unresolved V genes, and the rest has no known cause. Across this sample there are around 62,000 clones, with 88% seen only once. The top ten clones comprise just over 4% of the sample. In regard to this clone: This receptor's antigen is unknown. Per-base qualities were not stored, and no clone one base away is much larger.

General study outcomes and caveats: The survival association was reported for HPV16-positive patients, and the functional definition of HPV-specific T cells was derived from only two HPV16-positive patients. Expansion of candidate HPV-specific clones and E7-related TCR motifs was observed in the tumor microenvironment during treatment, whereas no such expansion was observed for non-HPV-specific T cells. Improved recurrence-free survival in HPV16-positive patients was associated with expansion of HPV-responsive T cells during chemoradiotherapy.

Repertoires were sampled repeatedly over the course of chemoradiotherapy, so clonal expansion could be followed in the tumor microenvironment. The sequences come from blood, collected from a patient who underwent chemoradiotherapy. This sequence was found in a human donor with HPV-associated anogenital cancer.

The CDR3 is CAISAPGQGDTEAFF. The sequenced DNA is TGTGCCATCAGTGCTCCGGGACAGGGGGACACTGAAGCTTTCTTT. Rearrangement joined TRBV10-3 to TRBJ1-1, and TRBD1 aligns with 11 junction nucleotides. CDR1 is given as ENHRY and CDR2 as SYGVKD, both from the germline V gene. Taken from cysteine to phenylalanine, the CDR3 has 15 residues. Just CDR3 DNA is preserved here, 45 bases in frame from base 1. At the junction V is shortened by 4 bases and J by 3 bases; bases outside the gene matches: 4.